The following is a TCR beta chain sequence with its context. The data are from a study of cytomegalovirus exposure and HLA in healthy donors. Trimming cost V 5 bases and J 6 bases; bases outside gene matches: 15. This CDR3 spans 17 amino acids. The germline V gene has CDR1 SGHVS and CDR2 FQNEAQ. 13 Jbeta primers and 60 Vbeta primers were used for the PCR. Generated by immunoSEQ multiplex PCR, the TCRdb table keeps only in-frame clones and is missing some. The sample lists under 50,000 clones; around 74% were seen once. The V and J genes are TRBV7-8 and TRBJ2-1; 8 positions match TRBD1. The sequence derives from a man aged 25 to 40 in good health and CMV-seronegative. Input material: PBMCs. Here the CDR3 DNA reads TGTGCCAGCAGCCCGAGGACAGGGCCTTCCTTTGGCAATGAGCAGTTCTTC. Amino acid sequence: CASSPRTGPSFGNEQFF.